These 19 T cell receptor beta chains were sequenced from one sample in a study of post-analysis software for immune sequencing data. Libraries were made from TCR beta cDNA, and they carried unique molecular identifiers. TCRdb passed the PCR reads through MiXCR, listing each CDR3 protein once. The sample has about 160,000 distinct CDR3 sequences, around 34% seen once. Here the sequenced sample was blood, taken after autologous hematopoietic stem cell transplantation. The receptors originated from a girl under 18 with multiple sclerosis.

Only a few counts were recorded for this clonotype. The chain links TRBV15 to TRBJ2-5; D tentatively fits TRBD1 or TRBD2 (5 bases each). The CDR3 spans 15 residues. V was pared by 3 bases and J by 2 bases, with 13 bases between. Germline V gene data show CDR1 as LNHNV and CDR2 as YYDKDF (reference sequence). CDR3 DNA sequence: TGTGCCACCAGCAGTGCCCTTGGGGGACAAGAGACCCAGTACTTC. As protein: CATSSALGGQETQYF.

V gene TRBV7-9 combines with J gene TRBJ2-1, with TRBD2 identical over 11 bases. From germline, CDR1 is SEHNR and CDR2 FQNEAQ (reference sequence). Unmatched junction bases numbered 2, after V lost 2 bases and J lost 5 bases. The CDR3 totals 15 residues. The CDR3 region is CASSLIAGGHNEQFF. CDR3 sequence (DNA): TGTGCCAGCAGCTTAATAGCGGGGGGGCACAATGAGCAGTTCTTC.

The chain links TRBV10-2 to TRBJ2-7, with D maybe TRBD1 (6 bases). The J call is in doubt because the DNA end fits TRBJ2-4 better. Germline V lookup: CDR1 WSHSY, CDR2 SAAADI. The CDR3 consists of 14 residues. The CDR3 region is CASTPQGFRNIQYF. The CDR3 bases are TGCGCCAGCACCCCGCAGGGGTTTAGAAACATTCAGTACTTC.

V usage is TRBV28 and J usage is TRBJ2-5; possibly TRBD2 for D (6 bases). V lost 6 bases and J lost 3, with 11 bases in between. Germline CDR1 is MDHEN and CDR2 is SYDVKM. This CDR3 spans 13 amino acids. CDR3 nucleotides: TGTGCCAGCAGGGACTACCCTAAAGAGACCCAGTACTTC. The encoded protein is CASRDYPKETQYF. Drawing the rest from reference TRBV28 and TRBJ2-5, the complete variable domain is DVKVTQSSRYLVKRTGEKVFLECVQDMDHENMFWYRQDPGLGLRLIYFSYDVKMKEKGDIPEGYSVSREKKERFSLILESASTNQTSMYLCASRDYPKETQYFGPGTRLLVL.

The chain has TRBV11-3 and TRBJ2-1; unclear D gene. The CDR3 is 15 amino acids. Germline V gene data show CDR1 as SGHNT and CDR2 as YENEEA. V was shortened by 3 bases and J by 0 bases, with 9 bases between the two germline ends. The CDR3 DNA sequence: TGTGCCAGCAGCTTTGGCAAGAGCTCCTACAATGAGCAGTTCTTC. Residues: CASSFGKSSYNEQFF.

This clonotype was found a few times. V gene TRBV4-2 combines with J gene TRBJ1-6; D gene uncertain. CDR1 and CDR2 (germline): LGHNA, YNFKEQ. The CDR3 is 14 residues long. Trimming removed 0 bases at V and 7 bases at J, with 7 bases between. DNA for the CDR3: TGTGCCAGCAGCCAAGAAAGCGAGAATTCACCCCTCCACTTT. Its protein is CASSQESENSPLHF.

This clonotype came up a few times. The chain is built from TRBV28 and TRBJ2-5, with D possibly matching TRBD2 (6 bases). Trimming took off 6 bases at V and 0 bases at J, with 14 bases between the two ends. Germline-derived CDR1 and CDR2 are MDHEN and SYDVKM. The CDR3 is 15 residues long. The DNA of the CDR3 is TGTGCCAGCAGAGTTATAGCGGAAAACCAAGAGACCCAGTACTTC. Protein: CASRVIAENQETQYF.

This clonotype was counted only a few times. The chain is built from TRBV3-1 and TRBJ2-3; TRBD2 matches at 11 bases. The germline V gene has CDR1 LGHDT and CDR2 YNNKEL (reference sequence). The V segment lost 4 bases and the J segment 4 bases; nucleotides outside the gene matches: 7. This CDR3 spans 16 amino acids. The CDR3 spells CASSPGVAGGSDTQYF. Here the CDR3 DNA reads TGTGCCAGCAGCCCTGGGGTAGCGGGAGGGTCAGATACGCAGTATTTT.

This clonotype was recorded a few times. V usage is TRBV10-3 and J usage is TRBJ2-4; 9 nucleotides agree with TRBD2. The CDR3 runs to 19 residues. J lost 1 base, V lost 1 base, and 11 bases had no gene match. CDR1 ENHRY and CDR2 SYGVKD come from the germline V gene. CDR3 sequence reads: CAISELAGGPEGAKNIQYF. The DNA of the CDR3 is TGTGCCATCAGTGAGTTGGCGGGAGGGCCCGAAGGGGCCAAAAACATTCAGTACTTC.

This clonotype has only a few counts. The chain employs TRBV7-8 and TRBJ2-1, with D perhaps matching TRBD2 (5 bases). Per the germline V gene, CDR1 is SGHVS and CDR2 is FQNEAQ. V was shortened by 3 bases and J by 13 bases, with 10 bases between the two germline ends. The CDR3 runs 11 residues. CDR3 sequence (DNA): TGTGCCAGCAGCTTGGTGGGAGTTCAGTTCTTC. Amino acids: CASSLVGVQFF.

As for this clonotype: The junction shows a germline mismatch at one end, possibly a read error. The rearrangement uses TRBV7-2 and TRBJ2-5, with 8 bases that match TRBD2. Germline-derived CDR1 and CDR2 are SGHTA and FQGNSA. The CDR3 sequence is 17 residues long. This chain's CDR3 is CASSLILGLVSWETHYF. Written as DNA, the CDR3 is TGTGCCAGCAGCTTAATCCTGGGACTAGTATCGTGGGAGACCCACTACTTC.

The chain is built from TRBV4-1 and TRBJ2-7, with unresolved D. The CDR3 spans 15 residues. V was shortened by 1 base and J by 2 bases, with 12 bases between the two germline ends. Germline-derived CDR1 and CDR2 are MGHRA and YSYEKL. The CDR3 coding sequence is TGCGCCAGCAGCCAAGGCCGGACGGAGACCTACGAGCAGTACTTC. Translation gives CASSQGRTETYEQYF.

V and J are TRBV6-6 and TRBJ1-1; 9 bases map to TRBD1. Germline V gene sequence: CDR1 MNHNY, CDR2 SVGAGI (reference sequence). CDR3 length: 15 residues. V dropped 7 bases and J dropped 5; count of bases not matched to a gene: 11. The chain's CDR3 is CASTTGDRVHTEAFF. The DNA of the CDR3 is TGTGCCAGCACCACGGGGGACAGGGTCCATACTGAAGCTTTCTTT.

With regard to this clonotype: The junction departs from germline at one end; a sequencing error may be responsible. The genes are TRBV7-9 and TRBJ2-1; D is uncertain. Germline V CDR1 and CDR2: SEHNR, FQNEAQ (reference sequence). The CDR3 has 13 amino acids. The CDR3 nucleotides read TGTGCCAACAGCTTATTCGAGTACAATGAGCAGTTCTTC. Amino acids: CANSLFEYNEQFF.

This sequence joins TRBV28 and TRBJ2-7; possible D gene TRBD1, 6 bases. This CDR3 contains 13 residues. The ends were cut back, 7 bases at V and 3 bases at J, with 13 bases in the middle. From germline, CDR1 is MDHEN and CDR2 SYDVKM. This CDR3 is CASTSGRGYEQYF. CDR3 DNA: TGTGCCAGCACTTCGGGCAGGGGCTACGAGCAGTACTTC.

On this clonotype itself: Germline is not matched at one junction end, which may reflect a read error. The J gene is TRBJ2-1, the V gene TRBV7-7, with 15 bases identical to TRBD2. The CDR3 has 16 residues. CDR1 is SSHAT, CDR2 FNYEAQ, per germline (reference sequence). In nucleotides, the CDR3 is TGTGCTAGCAGCACCGGACTAGCGGGAGGGCTAAGTGAGCAGTTCTTC. Translating gives CASSTGLAGGLSEQFF.

This clonotype was seen a few times. The J gene is TRBJ2-6, the V gene TRBV18, with D possibly being TRBD1 (6 bases). There are 17 residues in the CDR3. Trimming left V 3 bases short and J 1 base short, with 13 bases between. CDR1 is KGHSH and CDR2 is LQKENI in the germline V gene. This CDR3 is CASSPSTGTSGANVLTF. DNA of the CDR3: TGTGCCAGCTCACCCTCGACAGGAACATCTGGGGCCAACGTCCTGACTTTC.

The rearrangement joins TRBV10-3 to TRBJ2-7; 9 bases fit TRBD1. This CDR3 contains 16 residues. Germline CDR1 and CDR2: ENHRY and SYGVKD. The ends lost 11 bases at V and 3 bases at J; junction bases unmatched: 17. The CDR3 nucleotides are TGTGCCGCGGGTCGAGTTCCGGGACAGGGCCTCTACGAGCAGTACTTC. It translates to CAAGRVPGQGLYEQYF.

About this clonotype itself: Just one base apart from a much larger clone, this may be a read error. This sequence joins TRBV29-1 and TRBJ2-7, with D perhaps matching TRBD1 or TRBD2 (6 bases each). The CDR3 consists of 13 residues. In germline, CDR1 is SQVTM, CDR2 ANQGSEA. The CDR3 is CGVTWGASYEQYF. CDR3 nucleotides: TGCGGCGTAACTTGGGGGGCCTCCTACGAGCAGTACTTC.